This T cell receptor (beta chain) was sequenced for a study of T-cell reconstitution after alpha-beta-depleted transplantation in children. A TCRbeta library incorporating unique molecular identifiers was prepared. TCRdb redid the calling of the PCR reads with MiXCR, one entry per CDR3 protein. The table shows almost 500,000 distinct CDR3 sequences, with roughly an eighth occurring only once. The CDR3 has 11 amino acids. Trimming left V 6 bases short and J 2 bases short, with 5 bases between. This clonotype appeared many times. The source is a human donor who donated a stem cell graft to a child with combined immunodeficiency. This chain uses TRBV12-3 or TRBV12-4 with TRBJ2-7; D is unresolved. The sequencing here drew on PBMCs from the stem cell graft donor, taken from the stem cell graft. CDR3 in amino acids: CASRFAYEQYF. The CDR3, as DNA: TGTGCCAGCAGGTTCGCCTACGAGCAGTACTTC.